This TCR beta chain is from a study of T cell responses to AZD1222 COVID-19 vaccine. With 6 bases removed from V and 0 bases from J, the gap between germline ends came to 14 bases. This CDR3 has 15 residues. Germline V gene sequence: CDR1 KGHSH, CDR2 LQKENI. Data came from immunoSEQ multiplex PCR; TCRdb stores just in-frame clones and leaves some out. This sample carries about 140,000 clones, 80% to 95% of them seen once, and the ten largest clones take 2% to 2.5%. The chain has TRBV18 and TRBJ1-1, with no clear D. Source: peripheral blood, taken on day 0 of AZD1222 vaccination. The clonotype was recovered from an adult in good health. In nucleotides, the CDR3 is TGTGCCAGCTCCCCCCCAAGTCCTATGAACACTGAAGCTTTCTTT. Translating it yields CASSPPSPMNTEAFF. The full variable domain, its missing parts supplied by reference TRBV18 and TRBJ1-1, is NAGVMQNPRHLVRRRGQEARLRCSPMKGHSHVYWYRQLPEEGLKFMVYLQKENIIDESGMPKERFSAEFPKEGPSILRIQQVVRGDSAAYFCASSPPSPMNTEAFFGQGTRLTVV.